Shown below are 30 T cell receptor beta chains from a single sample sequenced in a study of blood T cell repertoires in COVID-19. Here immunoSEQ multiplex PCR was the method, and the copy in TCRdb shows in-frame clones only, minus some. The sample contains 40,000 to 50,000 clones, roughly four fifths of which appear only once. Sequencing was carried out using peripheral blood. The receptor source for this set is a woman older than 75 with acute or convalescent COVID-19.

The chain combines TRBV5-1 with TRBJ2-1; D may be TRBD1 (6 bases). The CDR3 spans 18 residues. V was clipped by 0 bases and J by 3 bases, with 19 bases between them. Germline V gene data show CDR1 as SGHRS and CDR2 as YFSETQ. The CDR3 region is CASSLGQADGARYNEQFF. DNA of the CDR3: TGCGCCAGCAGCTTGGGACAGGCCGACGGGGCCCGCTACAATGAGCAGTTCTTC.

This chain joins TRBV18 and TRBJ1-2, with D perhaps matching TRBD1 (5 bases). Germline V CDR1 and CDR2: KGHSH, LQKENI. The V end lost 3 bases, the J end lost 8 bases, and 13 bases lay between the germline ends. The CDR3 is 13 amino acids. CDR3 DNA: TGTGCCAGCTCACCTCCAGGGCTGCAGGGCTACACCTTC. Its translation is CASSPPGLQGYTF.

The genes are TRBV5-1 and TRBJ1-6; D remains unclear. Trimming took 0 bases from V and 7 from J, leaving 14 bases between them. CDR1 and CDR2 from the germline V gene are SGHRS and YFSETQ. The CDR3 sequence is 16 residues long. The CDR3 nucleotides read TGCGCCAGCAGCTTGGAGTTCGGACGGGGAAATTCACCCCTCCACTTT. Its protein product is CASSLEFGRGNSPLHF.

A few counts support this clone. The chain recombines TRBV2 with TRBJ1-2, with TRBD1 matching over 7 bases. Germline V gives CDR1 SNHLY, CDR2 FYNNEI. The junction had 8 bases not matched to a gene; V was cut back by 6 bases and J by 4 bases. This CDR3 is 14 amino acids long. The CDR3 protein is CASSLTGISYGYTF. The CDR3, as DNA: TGTGCCAGCAGCCTGACAGGGATCAGCTATGGCTACACCTTC.

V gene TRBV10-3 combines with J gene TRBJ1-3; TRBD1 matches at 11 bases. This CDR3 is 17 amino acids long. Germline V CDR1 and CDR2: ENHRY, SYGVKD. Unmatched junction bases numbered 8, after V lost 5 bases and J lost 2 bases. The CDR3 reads CAISHGQGATAGNTIYF. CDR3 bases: TGTGCCATCAGTCATGGACAGGGGGCAACGGCTGGAAACACCATATATTTT.

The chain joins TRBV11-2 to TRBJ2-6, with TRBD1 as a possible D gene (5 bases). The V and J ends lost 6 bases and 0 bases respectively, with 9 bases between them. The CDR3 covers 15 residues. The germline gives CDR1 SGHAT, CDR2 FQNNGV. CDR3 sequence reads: CASRADSSGANVLTF. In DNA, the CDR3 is TGTGCCAGCAGGGCCGACAGCTCTGGGGCCAACGTCCTGACTTTC.

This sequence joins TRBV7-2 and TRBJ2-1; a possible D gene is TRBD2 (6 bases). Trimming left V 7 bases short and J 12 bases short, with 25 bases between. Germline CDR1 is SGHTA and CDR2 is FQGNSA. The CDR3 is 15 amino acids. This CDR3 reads CASTPGTPYVKGQFF. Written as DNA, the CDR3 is TGTGCCAGCACCCCCGGGACTCCCTACGTAAAGGGGCAGTTCTTC.

The CDR3 protein is CASSFLTGEEQYF. The CDR3 nucleotides are TGTGCCAGCAGCTTCCTTACAGGGGAAGAGCAGTACTTC. This chain connects TRBV11-2 to TRBJ2-7; 7 bases line up with TRBD1. V dropped 3 bases and J dropped 7; count of bases not matched to a gene: 6. The CDR3 sequence is 13 residues long. Germline CDR1 reads SGHAT; CDR2 reads FQNNGV.

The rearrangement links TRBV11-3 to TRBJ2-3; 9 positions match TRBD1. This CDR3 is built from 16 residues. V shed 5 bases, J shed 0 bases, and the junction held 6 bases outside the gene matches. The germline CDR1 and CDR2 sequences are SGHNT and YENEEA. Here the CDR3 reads CASSLRTGESTDTQYF. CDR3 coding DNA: TGTGCCAGCAGCCTAAGGACAGGGGAGAGCACAGATACGCAGTATTTT.

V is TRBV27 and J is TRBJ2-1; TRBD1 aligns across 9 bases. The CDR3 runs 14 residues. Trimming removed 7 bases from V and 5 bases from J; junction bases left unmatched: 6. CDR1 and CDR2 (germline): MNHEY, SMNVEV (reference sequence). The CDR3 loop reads CASTGQGFDNEQFF. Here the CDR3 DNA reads TGTGCCAGCACCGGACAGGGGTTTGACAATGAGCAGTTCTTC.

CDR3 coding DNA: TGCGCCAGCTCCTTCGGGGGTGGAGTAATGACTGAAGCTTTCTTT. Its translation is CASSFGGGVMTEAFF. The rearrangement links TRBV5-1 to TRBJ1-1; tentatively, D is TRBD1 (5 bases). Per the germline V gene, CDR1 is SGHRS and CDR2 is YFSETQ. There are 15 residues in the CDR3. V was cut by 7 bases and J by 5 bases, with 21 bases left in between.

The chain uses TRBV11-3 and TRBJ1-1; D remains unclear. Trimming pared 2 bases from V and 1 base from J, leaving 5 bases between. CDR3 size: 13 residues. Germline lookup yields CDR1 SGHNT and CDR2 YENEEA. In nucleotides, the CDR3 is TGTGCCAGCAGCTTATCAGGGAACACTGAAGCTTTCTTT. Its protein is CASSLSGNTEAFF.

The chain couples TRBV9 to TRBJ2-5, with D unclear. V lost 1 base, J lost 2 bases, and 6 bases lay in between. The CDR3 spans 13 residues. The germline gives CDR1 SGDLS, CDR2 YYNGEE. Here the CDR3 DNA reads TGTGCCAGCAGCGTAAGTCAGCAAGAGACCCAGTACTTC. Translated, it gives CASSVSQQETQYF. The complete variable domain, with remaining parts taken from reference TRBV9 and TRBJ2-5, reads DSGVTQTPKHLITATGQRVTLRCSPRSGDLSVYWYQQSLDQGLQFLIQYYNGEERAKGNILERFSAQQFPDLHSELNLSSLELGDSALYFCASSVSQQETQYFGPGTRLLVL.

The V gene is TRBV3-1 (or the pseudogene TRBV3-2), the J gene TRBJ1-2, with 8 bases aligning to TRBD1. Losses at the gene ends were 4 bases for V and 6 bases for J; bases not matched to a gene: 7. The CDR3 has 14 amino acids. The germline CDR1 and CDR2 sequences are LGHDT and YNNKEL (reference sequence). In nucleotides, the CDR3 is TGTGCCAGCAGCCTCCAACAGGGGGAGGATGGCTACACCTTC. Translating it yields CASSLQQGEDGYTF.

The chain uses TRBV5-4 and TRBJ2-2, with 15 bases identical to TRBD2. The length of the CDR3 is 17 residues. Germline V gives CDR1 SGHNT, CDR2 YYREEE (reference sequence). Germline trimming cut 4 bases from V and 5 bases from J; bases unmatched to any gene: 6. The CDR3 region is CASSPGLAGGGTGELFF. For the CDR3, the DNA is TGTGCCAGCAGCCCGGGACTAGCGGGGGGTGGTACCGGGGAGCTGTTTTTT. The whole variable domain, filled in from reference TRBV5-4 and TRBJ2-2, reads ETGVTQSPTHLIKTRGQQVTLRCSSQSGHNTVSWYQQALGQGPQFIFQYYREEENGRGNFPPRFSGLQFPNYSSELNVNALELDDSALYLCASSPGLAGGGTGELFFGEGSRLTVL.

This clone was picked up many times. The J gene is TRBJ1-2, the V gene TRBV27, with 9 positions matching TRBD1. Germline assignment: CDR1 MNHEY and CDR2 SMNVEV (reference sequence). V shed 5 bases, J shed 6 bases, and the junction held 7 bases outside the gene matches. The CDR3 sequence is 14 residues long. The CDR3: CASSGTGRRHGYTF. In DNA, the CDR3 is TGTGCCAGCAGTGGGACAGGGAGGAGGCATGGCTACACCTTC.

In DNA form, the CDR3 reads TGTGCCTGGAGTGCGGGCTATAATTCACCCCTCCACTTT. As protein: CAWSAGYNSPLHF. The rearrangement links TRBV30 to TRBJ1-6; no firm D call. Germline V gene data show CDR1 as GTSNPN and CDR2 as SVGIG (reference sequence). Trimming shortened V by 1 base and J by 3 bases, and 4 bases separated the two germline ends. The CDR3 spans 13 residues.

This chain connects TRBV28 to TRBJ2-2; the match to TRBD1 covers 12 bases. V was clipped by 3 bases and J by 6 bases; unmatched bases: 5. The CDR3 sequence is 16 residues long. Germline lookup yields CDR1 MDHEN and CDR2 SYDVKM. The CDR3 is CASSFTGQGASGELFF. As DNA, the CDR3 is TGTGCCAGCAGTTTCACGGGACAGGGGGCGTCCGGGGAGCTGTTTTTT. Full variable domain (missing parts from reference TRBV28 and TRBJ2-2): DVKVTQSSRYLVKRTGEKVFLECVQDMDHENMFWYRQDPGLGLRLIYFSYDVKMKEKGDIPEGYSVSREKKERFSLILESASTNQTSMYLCASSFTGQGASGELFFGEGSRLTVL.

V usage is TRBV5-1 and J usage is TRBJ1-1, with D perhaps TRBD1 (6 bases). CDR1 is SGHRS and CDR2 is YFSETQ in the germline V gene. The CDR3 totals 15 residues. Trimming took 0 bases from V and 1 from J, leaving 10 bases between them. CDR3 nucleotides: TGCGCCAGCAGCTTGGCTGGGGGCCAGAACACTGAAGCTTTCTTT. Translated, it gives CASSLAGGQNTEAFF.

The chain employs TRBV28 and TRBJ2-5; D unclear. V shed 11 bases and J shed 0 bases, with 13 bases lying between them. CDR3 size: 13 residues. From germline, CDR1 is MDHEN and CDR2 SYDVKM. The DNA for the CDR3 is TGTGCCTGCAAGATACAAGACCAAGAGACCCAGTACTTC. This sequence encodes CACKIQDQETQYF.

The CDR3 nucleotides are TGTGCCAGCAGCCCTCGGAGGTTTGTGAACACTGAAGCTTTCTTT. Translation gives CASSPRRFVNTEAFF. The chain links TRBV7-8 to TRBJ1-1; D is undetermined. The V end was cut by 5 bases, the J end by 0 bases, with 13 bases between. This CDR3 is 15 amino acids long. Germline lookup yields CDR1 SGHVS and CDR2 FQNEAQ.

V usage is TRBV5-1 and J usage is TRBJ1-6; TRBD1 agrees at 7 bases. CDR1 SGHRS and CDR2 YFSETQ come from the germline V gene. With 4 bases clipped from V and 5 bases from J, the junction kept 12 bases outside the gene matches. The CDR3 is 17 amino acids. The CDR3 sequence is CASSPTGAPVDNSPLHF. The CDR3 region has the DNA TGCGCCAGCAGCCCCACAGGGGCCCCTGTGGATAATTCACCCCTCCACTTT. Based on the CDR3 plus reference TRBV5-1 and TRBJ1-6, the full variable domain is KAGVTQTPRYLIKTRGQQVTLSCSPISGHRSVSWYQQTPGQGLQFLFEYFSETQRNKGNFPGRFSGRQFSNSRSEMNVSTLELGDSALYLCASSPTGAPVDNSPLHFGNGTRLTVT.

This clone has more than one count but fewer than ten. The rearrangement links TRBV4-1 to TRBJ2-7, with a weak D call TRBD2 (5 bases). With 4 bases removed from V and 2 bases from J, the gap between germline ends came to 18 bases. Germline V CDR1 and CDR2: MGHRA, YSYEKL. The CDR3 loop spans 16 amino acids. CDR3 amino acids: CASSPSGPYQTYEQYF. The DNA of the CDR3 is TGCGCCAGCAGCCCAAGCGGTCCCTACCAGACCTACGAGCAGTACTTC.

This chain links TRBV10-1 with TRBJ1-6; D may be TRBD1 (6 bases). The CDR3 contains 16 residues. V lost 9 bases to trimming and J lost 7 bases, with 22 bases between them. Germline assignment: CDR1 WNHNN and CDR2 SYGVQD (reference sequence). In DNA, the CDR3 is TGCGCCAGGACCTACGGGGGGCCCGATCAAAATTCACCCCTCCACTTT. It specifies CARTYGGPDQNSPLHF.

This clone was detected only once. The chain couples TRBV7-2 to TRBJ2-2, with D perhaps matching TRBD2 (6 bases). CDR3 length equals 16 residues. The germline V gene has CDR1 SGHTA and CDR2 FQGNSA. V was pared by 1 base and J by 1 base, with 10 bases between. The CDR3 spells CASSLVGRGNTGELFF. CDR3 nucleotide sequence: TGTGCCAGCAGCTTAGTAGGGCGGGGGAACACCGGGGAGCTGTTTTTT. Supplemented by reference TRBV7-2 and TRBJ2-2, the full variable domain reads GAGVSQSPSNKVTEKGKDVELRCDPISGHTALYWYRQSLGQGLEFLIYFQGNSAPDKSGLPSDRFSAERTGGSVSTLTIQRTQQEDSAVYLCASSLVGRGNTGELFFGEGSRLTVL.

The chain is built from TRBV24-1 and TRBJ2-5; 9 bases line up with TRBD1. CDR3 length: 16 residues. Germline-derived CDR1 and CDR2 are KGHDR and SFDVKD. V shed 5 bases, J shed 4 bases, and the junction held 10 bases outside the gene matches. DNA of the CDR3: TGTGCCACCAGTGCCGCTGGACAGGGGAGGGGAGAGACCCAGTACTTC. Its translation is CATSAAGQGRGETQYF.

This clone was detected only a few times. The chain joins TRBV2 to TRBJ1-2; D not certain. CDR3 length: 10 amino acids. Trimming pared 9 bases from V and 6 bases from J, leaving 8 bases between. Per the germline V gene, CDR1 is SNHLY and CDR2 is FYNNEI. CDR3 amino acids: CARSSNGYTF. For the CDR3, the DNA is TGTGCCAGGTCTAGCAATGGCTACACCTTC.

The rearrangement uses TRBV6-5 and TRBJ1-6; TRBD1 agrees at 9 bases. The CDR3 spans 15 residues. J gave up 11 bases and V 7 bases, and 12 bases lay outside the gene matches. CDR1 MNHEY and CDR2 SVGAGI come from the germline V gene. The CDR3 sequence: CASNLDRGGDTPLHF. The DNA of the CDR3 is TGTGCCAGCAACCTGGACAGGGGAGGGGATACACCCCTCCACTTT.

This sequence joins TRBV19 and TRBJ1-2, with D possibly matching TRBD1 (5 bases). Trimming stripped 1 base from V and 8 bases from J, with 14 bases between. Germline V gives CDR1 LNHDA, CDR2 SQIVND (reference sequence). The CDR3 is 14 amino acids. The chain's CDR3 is CASSIVAGIVGYTF. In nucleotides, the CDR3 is TGTGCCAGTAGTATAGTTGCAGGGATTGTCGGCTACACCTTC.

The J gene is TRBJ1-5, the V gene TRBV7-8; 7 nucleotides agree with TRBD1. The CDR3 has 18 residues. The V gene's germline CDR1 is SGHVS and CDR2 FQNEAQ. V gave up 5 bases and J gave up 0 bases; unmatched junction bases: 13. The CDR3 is CASSMRGQSFYSNQPQHF. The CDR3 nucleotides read TGTGCCAGCAGCATGCGGGGACAGAGCTTTTATAGCAATCAGCCCCAGCATTTT.